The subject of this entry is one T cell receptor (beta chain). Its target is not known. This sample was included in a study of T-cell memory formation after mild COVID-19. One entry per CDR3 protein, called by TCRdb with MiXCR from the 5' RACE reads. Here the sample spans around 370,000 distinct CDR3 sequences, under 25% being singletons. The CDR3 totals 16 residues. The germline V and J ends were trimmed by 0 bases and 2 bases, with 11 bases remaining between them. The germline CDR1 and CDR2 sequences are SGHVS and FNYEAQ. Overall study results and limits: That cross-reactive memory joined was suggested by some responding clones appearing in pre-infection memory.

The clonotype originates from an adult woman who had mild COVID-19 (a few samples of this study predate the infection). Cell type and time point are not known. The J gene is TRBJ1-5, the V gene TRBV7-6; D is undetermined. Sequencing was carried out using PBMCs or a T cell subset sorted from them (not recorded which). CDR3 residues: CASSLAGGFGNQPQHF. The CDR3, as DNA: TGTGCCAGCAGCTTAGCCGGCGGTTTTGGCAATCAGCCCCAGCATTTT.